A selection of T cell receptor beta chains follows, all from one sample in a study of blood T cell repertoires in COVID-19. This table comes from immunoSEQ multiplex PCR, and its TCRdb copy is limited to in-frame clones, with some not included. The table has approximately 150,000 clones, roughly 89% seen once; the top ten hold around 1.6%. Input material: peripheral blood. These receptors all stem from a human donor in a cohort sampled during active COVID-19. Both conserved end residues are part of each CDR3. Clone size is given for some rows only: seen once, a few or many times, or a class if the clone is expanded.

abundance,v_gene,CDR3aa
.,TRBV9,CASSRTQETQYF
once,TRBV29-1,CSVVKAGTDTQYF
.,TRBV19,CASSSSRGRKTQYF
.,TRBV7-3,CASSLTRGGQETQYF
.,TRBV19,CASSAGGRETQYF
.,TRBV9,CASSSRTGDGTDTQYF
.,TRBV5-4,CASSWGGQGARETQYF
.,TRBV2,CASSEDRLNTEAFF
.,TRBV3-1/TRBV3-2,CASSQRRGRYGNTIYF
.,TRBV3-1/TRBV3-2,CASSQDRGTIPAGELFF
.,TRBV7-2,CASSLYTGKNIQYF
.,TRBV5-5,CASSDGQAYNSPLHF
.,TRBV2,CASSVGSGGNSPLHF
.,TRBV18,CASSLSGGYTF
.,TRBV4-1,CASSQSGTSGNYEQYF
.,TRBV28,CASRRTGGEGGYTF
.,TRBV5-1,CASSLAGTDQETQYF
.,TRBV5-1,CASSWGPRQPQHF
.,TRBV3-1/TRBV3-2,CASSQDFKTSGGDTQYF
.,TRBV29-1,CSVNKQGAMDTGELFF
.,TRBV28,CASSLPGDSTDTQYF
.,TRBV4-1,CASSQVQGTSGSYEQYF
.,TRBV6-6,CASSRGTGGFEWEKLFF
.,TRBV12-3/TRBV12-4,CASSLREGNTIYF
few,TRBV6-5,CASSYEVSGELFF
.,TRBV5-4,CASSRDSLSTDTQYF
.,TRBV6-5,CASSYSRNTEAFF
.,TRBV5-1,CASSQDTTNTEAFF
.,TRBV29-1,CSVRRAGEGEAFF
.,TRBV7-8,CASSMPPGQGDGYTF
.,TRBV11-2,CASSLVVRGHEQFF